The following is a T cell receptor beta chain sequence with its context. TCRdb's table, derived via immunoSEQ multiplex PCR, lists solely in-frame clones and lacks some. This table holds some 400,000 clones, around 95% found once. In germline, CDR1 is SGHNT, CDR2 YYREEE (reference sequence). CDR3 length: 15 residues. V was pared by 0 bases and J by 2 bases, with 3 bases of the junction left unmatched. The data derive from a study of shared T cell receptors in the human thymus. The chain uses TRBV5-4 and TRBJ2-7, with 9 positions matching TRBD2. Sequencing was done on a sample of thymocytes. The sequence came from a human donor. The CDR3 nucleotides are TGTGCCAGCAGCTTGGCTAGCGGGATTACCTACGAGCAGTACTTC. Protein sequence: CASSLASGITYEQYF.